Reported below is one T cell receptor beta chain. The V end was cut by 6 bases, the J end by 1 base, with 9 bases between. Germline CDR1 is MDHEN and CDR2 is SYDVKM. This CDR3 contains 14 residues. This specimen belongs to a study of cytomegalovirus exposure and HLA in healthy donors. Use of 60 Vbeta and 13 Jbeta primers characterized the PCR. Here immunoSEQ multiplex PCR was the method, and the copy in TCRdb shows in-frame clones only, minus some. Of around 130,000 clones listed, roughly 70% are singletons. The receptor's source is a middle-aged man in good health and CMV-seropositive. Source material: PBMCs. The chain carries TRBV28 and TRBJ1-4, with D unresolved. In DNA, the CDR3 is TGTGCCAGCAGCCCTGGAGGAACTAATGAAAAACTGTTTTTT. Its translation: CASSPGGTNEKLFF. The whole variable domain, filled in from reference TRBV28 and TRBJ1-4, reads DVKVTQSSRYLVKRTGEKVFLECVQDMDHENMFWYRQDPGLGLRLIYFSYDVKMKEKGDIPEGYSVSREKKERFSLILESASTNQTSMYLCASSPGGTNEKLFFGSGTQLSVL.